These T cell receptor beta chains were read from a single sample in a study of blood T cell repertoires in COVID-19. Sequencing was performed with immunoSEQ multiplex PCR; in TCRdb, only in-frame clones are kept and a portion is missing. The repertoire holds a few hundred thousand clones, with about nine tenths as singletons. Material for sequencing was peripheral blood. The source is a woman aged 50 to 65 with COVID-19, enrolled during active disease. The CDR3 runs from the conserved cysteine through the conserved F or W. Each record gives: D gene, CDR3 length, V gene, clone size, J gene, CDR3 DNA, CDR3 protein. D genes are given only for firm matches. Size values are once, few and many counts, or a class for expanded clones, and some rows have none.

.,15,TRBV9,.,TRBJ1-5,TGTGCCAGCAGCGAGGGAGGGTTGAGCAATCAGCCCCAGCATTTT,CASSEGGLSNQPQHF
TRBD1,16,TRBV19,once,TRBJ1-1,TGTGCCAGTAGTAAGGTGTTGGGACAGGGGGAGACTGAAGCTTTCTTT,CASSKVLGQGETEAFF
TRBD2,14,TRBV6-5,once,TRBJ2-3,TGTGCCAGCACGGGGGGGCCTAGCACAGATACGCAGTATTTT,CASTGGPSTDTQYF
.,13,TRBV6-5,.,TRBJ2-7,TGTGCCAGCGGTAGCGGTTGGGGGTACGAGCAGTACTTC,CASGSGWGYEQYF
.,11,TRBV29-1,.,TRBJ2-7,TGCAGCGCTAGCGACGCCTACGAGCAGTACTTC,CSASDAYEQYF
.,15,TRBV27,.,TRBJ1-2,TGTGCCAGCAGACTCACCCGAAGAGGTAACTATGGCTACACCTTC,CASRLTRRGNYGYTF
TRBD1,12,TRBV30,.,TRBJ2-2,TGTGCCCAGGGGACAGGGTCCGGGGAGCTGTTTTTT,CAQGTGSGELFF
TRBD1,16,TRBV28,.,TRBJ2-7,TGTGCCAGCAGTTCGCCCCGGGACAGCCGAACCTACGAGCAGTACTTC,CASSSPRDSRTYEQYF
TRBD1,14,TRBV5-4,.,TRBJ2-2,TGTGCCAGCAGCTTGCCCCAGGGGGACGGGGAGCTGTTTTTT,CASSLPQGDGELFF
TRBD1,16,TRBV5-4,few,TRBJ1-1,TGTGCCAGCAGAGCGCAACCGGGACAGATGAACACTGAAGCTTTCTTT,CASRAQPGQMNTEAFF
TRBD1,15,TRBV6-6,once,TRBJ2-7,TGTGCCAGCAGTCCTCGACAGGGCAGTTTCATAAGGCAGTACTTC,CASSPRQGSFIRQYF
.,15,TRBV11-2,.,TRBJ1-4,TGTGCCAGCAGCTTAGATCTGCGAAATCGGGAAAAACTGTTTTTT,CASSLDLRNREKLFF
TRBD1,17,TRBV6-1,.,TRBJ2-6,TGTGCCAGCAGTGACAGACAGGGTACGTCTGGGGCCAACGTCCTGACTTTC,CASSDRQGTSGANVLTF
.,15,TRBV7-2,.,TRBJ1-2,TGTGCCAGCAGCTTCCCGGGACAACAGAACTACGGCTACACCTTC,CASSFPGQQNYGYTF
TRBD1,13,TRBV3-1/TRBV3-2,few,TRBJ2-5,TGTGCCAGCAGCAAGACAGGGGCTGAGACCCAGTACTTC,CASSKTGAETQYF
TRBD2,13,TRBV28,.,TRBJ2-2,TGTGCCAGCAGTTCGAGCGGGAGCGGGGAGCTGTTTTTT,CASSSSGSGELFF
.,14,TRBV10-3,.,TRBJ1-4,TGTGCCATCAGTGTTGATAGGGAGAGTGAAAAACTGTTTTTT,CAISVDRESEKLFF
.,12,TRBV7-9,.,TRBJ2-5,TGTGCCAGCAGCTTATTTCCGGAGACCCAGTACTTC,CASSLFPETQYF
.,12,TRBV3-1/TRBV3-2,.,TRBJ1-2,TGTGCCAGCAGCCAAGAGTCAGGGGATGGCACCTTC,CASSQESGDGTF
.,15,TRBV19,.,TRBJ1-1,TGTGCCAGTAGTATAGGTACAGGCCTGAACACTGAAGCTTTCTTT,CASSIGTGLNTEAFF
.,13,TRBV7-2,.,TRBJ2-1,TGTGCCAGCAGCTTAGGGGGGCGGAGTGAGCAGTTCTTC,CASSLGGRSEQFF
TRBD2,14,TRBV20-1,.,TRBJ2-3,TGCAGTGCTAGTGCCGGGGGGAGCACAGATACGCAGTATTTT,CSASAGGSTDTQYF
.,13,TRBV12-3/TRBV12-4,.,TRBJ2-3,TGTGCCAGCAGTGCCGACGGGGGAGATACGCAGTATTTT,CASSADGGDTQYF
TRBD1,14,TRBV19,.,TRBJ1-1,TGTGCCACTAAGGACAGGGGGAAGAACACTGAAGCTTTCTTT,CATKDRGKNTEAFF
TRBD2,15,TRBV5-1,.,TRBJ2-3,TGCGCCAGCAGCTTGACTAGCGGGGCGGCAGATACGCAGTATTTT,CASSLTSGAADTQYF
.,17,TRBV2,.,TRBJ2-6,TGTGCCAGCCTAGTGCCGAGACCCATCTCTGGGGCCAACGTCCTGACTTTC,CASLVPRPISGANVLTF
.,12,TRBV28,few,TRBJ1-1,TGTGCCAGCATGAGAGTGGTCACTGAAGCTTTCTTT,CASMRVVTEAFF
.,13,TRBV5-1,.,TRBJ2-3,TGCGCCAGCAGCTTGCAGGGGCCAGATACGCAGTATTTT,CASSLQGPDTQYF
.,16,TRBV5-4,.,TRBJ1-2,TGTGCCAGCAGCCCCCGACTAGGTGTGACTAACTATGGCTACACCTTC,CASSPRLGVTNYGYTF
TRBD1,13,TRBV30,.,TRBJ2-1,TGTGCCTGGAGCCGGGACAGGGTTGTTGAGCAGTTCTTC,CAWSRDRVVEQFF
TRBD1,14,TRBV5-6,.,TRBJ2-7,TGTGCCAGCAGACGGGACAGGGGGCTTGGCGAGCAGTACTTC,CASRRDRGLGEQYF
.,12,TRBV28,.,TRBJ1-5,TGTGCCAGCACTTATAGCAATCAGCCCCAGCATTTT,CASTYSNQPQHF
TRBD1,13,TRBV18,once,TRBJ1-2,TGTGCCAGCTCACGGGACAGTAACTATGGCTACACCTTC,CASSRDSNYGYTF
.,14,TRBV5-8,.,TRBJ1-2,TGTGCCAGCAGCTTGAACACAGCTGCCTATGGCTACACCTTC,CASSLNTAAYGYTF
TRBD1,13,TRBV5-1,.,TRBJ1-2,TGCGCCAGCAGCACACAGGGGGCCGGTGGCTACACCTTC,CASSTQGAGGYTF
.,15,TRBV10-2,.,TRBJ2-7,TGCGCCAGCAGGACTGGGTGGCAGGGCGCCTACGAGCAGTACTTC,CASRTGWQGAYEQYF
.,12,TRBV29-1,.,TRBJ2-5,TGCAGCGTTGATGGGGCAGGGAAGACCCAGTACTTC,CSVDGAGKTQYF
.,16,TRBV11-2,.,TRBJ1-4,TGTGCCAGCAGCTTAGATACCGCCCTAGAGGGTGAAAAACTGTTTTTT,CASSLDTALEGEKLFF
.,14,TRBV3-1/TRBV3-2,once,TRBJ1-1,TGTGCCAGCAGCCAACCGGGTATGAACACTGAAGCTTTCTTT,CASSQPGMNTEAFF
TRBD1,16,TRBV4-1,.,TRBJ1-5,TGCGCCAGCAGCCACCAGGACAGGGGGCTGGAACAGCCCCAGCATTTT,CASSHQDRGLEQPQHF
.,14,TRBV13,few,TRBJ1-1,TGTGCCAGCAGCCGCGGCGGGGGGAACACTGAAGCTTTCTTT,CASSRGGGNTEAFF